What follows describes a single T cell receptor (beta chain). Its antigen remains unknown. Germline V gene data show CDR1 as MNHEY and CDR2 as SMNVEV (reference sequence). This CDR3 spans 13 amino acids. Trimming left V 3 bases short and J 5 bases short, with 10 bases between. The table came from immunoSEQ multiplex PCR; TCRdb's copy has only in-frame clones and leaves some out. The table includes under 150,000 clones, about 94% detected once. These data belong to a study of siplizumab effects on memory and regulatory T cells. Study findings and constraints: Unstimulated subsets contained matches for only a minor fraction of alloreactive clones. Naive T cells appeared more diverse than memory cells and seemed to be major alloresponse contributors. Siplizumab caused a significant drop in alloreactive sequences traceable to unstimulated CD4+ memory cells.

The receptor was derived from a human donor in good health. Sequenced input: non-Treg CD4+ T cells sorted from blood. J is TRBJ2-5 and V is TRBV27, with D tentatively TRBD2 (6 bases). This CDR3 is CASSFAGRETQYF. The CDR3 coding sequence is TGTGCCAGCAGTTTTGCGGGGCGGGAGACCCAGTACTTC.